Below are 26 T cell receptor beta chains sequenced from a single sample in a study of quantifying T cell responses using KT2 cells. The wider study: Reverse transcription used primers in the TCR alpha and beta constant regions.

Each cDNA got a UMI-containing oligo ligated at its 3' end. The first PCR ran roughly 4 cycles with an equimolar RC1.1 and RC1.2 beta primer mix. TCRdb used MiXCR to reprocess the UMI-ligation and nested PCR reads, holding one entry per CDR3 protein. The table lists about 50,000 distinct CDR3 sequences, 9.5% to 13% of them singletons. The sequencing sample was made of PBMCs spiked with cells of the T cell clone KT2. These receptors all stem from a human donor.

This clonotype was counted only a few times. The junction departs from germline at one end; a sequencing error may be responsible. V gene TRBV7-2 combines with J gene TRBJ2-1, with D perhaps TRBD2 (5 bases). The CDR3 is made up of 11 amino acids. Germline lookup yields CDR1 SGHTA and CDR2 FQGNSA. CDR3 protein: CASSLRDDQFF. The CDR3 DNA follows: TGTGCCAGCAGCTTACGGGATGACCAGTTCTTC. Full variable domain (outside the CDR3, taken from reference TRBV7-2 and TRBJ2-1): GAGVSQSPSNKVTEKGKDVELRCDPISGHTALYWYRQSLGQGLEFLIYFQGNSAPDKSGLPSDRFSAERTGGSVSTLTIQRTQQEDSAVYLCASSLRDDQFFGPGTRLTVL.

At least ten counts were recorded for this clonotype. The genes are TRBV12-3 or TRBV12-4 and TRBJ1-4, with unresolved D. V was trimmed by 5 bases and J by 7 bases, leaving 11 bases between them. The CDR3 has 13 residues. The DNA for the CDR3 is TGTGCCAGCAGTCCCTCAGGAAGTGAAAAACTGTTTTTT. It encodes CASSPSGSEKLFF.

This clonotype was counted only a few times. The chain recombines TRBV2 with TRBJ1-1; D unresolved. This CDR3 region has 13 residues. Trimming took 4 bases from V and 0 from J, leaving 6 bases between them. Germline loops: CDR1 SNHLY, CDR2 FYNNEI. CDR3 region: CASSVDVNTEAFF. The CDR3 coding sequence is TGTGCCAGCAGTGTTGATGTGAACACTGAAGCTTTCTTT.

This sequence joins TRBV2 and TRBJ2-5; 7 bases map to TRBD2. V was pared by 2 bases and J by 4 bases, with 13 bases of the junction left unmatched. The CDR3 has 17 residues. Germline V gene lookup returns CDR1 SNHLY and CDR2 FYNNEI. The CDR3 coding sequence is TGTGCCAGCAGTGAACAGGGAGGACTAGTCGCCGGAGAGACCCAGTACTTC. Translating gives CASSEQGGLVAGETQYF.

This clonotype was counted many times. J is TRBJ2-1 and V is TRBV7-2; D possibly corresponds to TRBD2 (5 bases). V lost 2 bases to trimming and J lost 7 bases, with 12 bases between them. This CDR3 region has 14 residues. Germline CDR1 and CDR2: SGHTA and FQGNSA. The CDR3 reads CASSLYEDFNEQFF. The CDR3 DNA follows: TGTGCCAGCAGCTTATATGAGGACTTTAATGAGCAGTTCTTC.

The sample holds many counts of this clonotype. The rearrangement joins TRBV29-1 to TRBJ1-1; TRBD1 matches at 9 bases. V shed 7 bases, J shed 4 bases, and the junction held 13 bases outside the gene matches. Germline-derived CDR1 and CDR2 are SQVTM and ANQGSEA. The CDR3 sequence is 15 residues long. The CDR3 loop reads CSAPSTGGAGTEAFF. CDR3 coding DNA: TGCAGCGCGCCTAGTACAGGGGGCGCCGGCACTGAAGCTTTCTTT. Complete variable domain (other parts from reference TRBV29-1 and TRBJ1-1): SAVISQKPSRDICQRGTSLTIQCQVDSQVTMMFWYRQQPGQSLTLIATANQGSEATYESGFVIDKFPISRPNLTFSTLTVSNMSPEDSSIYLCSAPSTGGAGTEAFFGQGTRLTVV.

This clonotype was detected only a few times. The chain couples TRBV7-9 to TRBJ1-5; no firm D call. Looked up from germline, CDR1 is SEHNR and CDR2 is FQNEAQ (reference sequence). Trimming stripped 5 bases from V and 3 bases from J, with 17 bases between. The CDR3 spans 16 residues. CDR3 in amino acids: CASSIGPLELNQPQHF. For the CDR3, the DNA is TGTGCCAGCAGCATCGGACCGCTAGAACTCAATCAGCCCCAGCATTTT.

V gene TRBV6-2 or TRBV6-3 combines with J gene TRBJ1-5; no clear D gene. CDR1 MNHEY and CDR2 SVGEGT come from the germline V gene. The CDR3 is 15 residues long. Deletions cut 0 bases from V and 4 bases from J, with 10 bases between. The CDR3 DNA reads as TGTGCCAGCAGTTACTCGGGGATGCGTAATCAGCCCCAGCATTTT. Its translation is CASSYSGMRNQPQHF.

This sequence joins TRBV5-1 and TRBJ2-5; 11 bases fit TRBD2. Germline trimming cut 2 bases from V and 3 bases from J; bases unmatched to any gene: 3. Looked up from germline, CDR1 is SGHRS and CDR2 is YFSETQ. This CDR3 is built from 15 residues. The CDR3 DNA follows: TGCGCCAGCAGCTTCTTTAGCGGGGGGGAAGAGACCCAGTACTTC. Encoded protein: CASSFFSGGEETQYF.

The rearrangement uses TRBV1 and TRBJ2-5; TRBD2, as called in the table, went unchecked against the DNA. TRBV1 is a pseudogene locus. The CDR3 covers 12 residues. The chain's CDR3 is CTSNTSKETQYF. For the CDR3, the DNA is TGCACCAGCAATACTAGTAAAGAGACCCAGTACTTC.

This chain connects TRBV12-3 or TRBV12-4 to TRBJ2-2; D is unresolved. The V end lost 6 bases, the J end lost 5 bases, and 19 bases lay between the germline ends. The CDR3 has 16 residues. CDR3 sequence: CASSSAVPRRTGELFF. The CDR3 nucleotides read TGTGCCAGCAGCTCGGCGGTTCCCAGGAGAACCGGGGAGCTGTTTTTT.

This clonotype showed up just once. The chain is built from TRBV2 and TRBJ2-3, with unresolved D. The germline V and J ends were trimmed by 7 bases and 9 bases, with 8 bases remaining between them. Germline CDR1 is SNHLY and CDR2 is FYNNEI. The CDR3 length is 10 residues. The CDR3, as DNA: TGTGCCAGCACCGATCAGACGCAGTATTTT. It specifies CASTDQTQYF.

In its sample, this clonotype was seen a few times. The gene calls are TRBV7-9 and TRBJ2-5; 13 bases fit TRBD2. After removal of 6 bases from V and 8 bases from J, the junction contained 15 bases not matched to a gene. Germline V gives CDR1 SEHNR, CDR2 FQNEAQ (reference sequence). The CDR3 sequence is 17 residues long. The DNA for the CDR3 is TGTGCCAGCAGTCCAGAGAGACTAGCGGGAGGACCGAGAACCCAGTACTTC. This codes for CASSPERLAGGPRTQYF.

The sample holds a few counts of this clonotype. V gene TRBV30 combines with J gene TRBJ1-2; the match to TRBD1 covers 7 bases. J was trimmed by 6 bases and V by 4 bases; bases with no gene match: 5. This CDR3 is built from 12 residues. CDR1 GTSNPN and CDR2 SVGIG come from the germline V gene (reference sequence). The CDR3 DNA is TGTGCCTGGAAGGGGACAGAGGATGGCTACACCTTC. This translates into CAWKGTEDGYTF.

The chain recombines TRBV7-8 with TRBJ2-5, with D hard to call. The CDR3 consists of 14 residues. Between the trimmed V and J ends, which lost 1 base and 2 bases, there was a span of 8 bases. Germline CDR1 SGHVS, CDR2 FQNEAQ. CDR3 residues: CASSLGYVQETQYF. The CDR3 bases are TGTGCCAGCAGCTTAGGATACGTACAAGAGACCCAGTACTTC. The variable domain in full, with the rest retrieved from reference TRBV7-8 and TRBJ2-5, is GAGVSQSPRYKVAKRGQDVALRCDPISGHVSLFWYQQALGQGPEFLTYFQNEAQLDKSGLPSDRFFAERPEGSVSTLKIQRTQQEDSAVYLCASSLGYVQETQYFGPGTRLLVL.

The table lists this clonotype with a few counts. The gene calls are TRBV29-1 and TRBJ2-3; tentatively, D is TRBD1 (7 bases). There are 13 residues in the CDR3. Trimming took 7 bases from V and 0 from J, leaving 11 bases between them. The germline CDR1 and CDR2 sequences are SQVTM and ANQGSEA. As DNA, the CDR3 is TGCAGCGCCGCAGGGGGGAGCACAGATACGCAGTATTTT. It is translated as CSAAGGSTDTQYF.

This clonotype occurred a few times. The chain uses TRBV20-1 and TRBJ1-2; no definite D call. Germline V CDR1 and CDR2: DFQATT, SNEGSKA (reference sequence). This CDR3 region has 14 residues. Trimming pared 3 bases from V and 6 bases from J, leaving 17 bases between. Here the CDR3 DNA reads TGCAGTGCTAGTCTGAGAGACCTCCGTAATGGCTACACCTTC. This gives the protein CSASLRDLRNGYTF.

The rearrangement links TRBV4-2 to TRBJ2-3; 16 bases are a match to TRBD2. Trimming removed 3 bases from V and 10 bases from J; junction bases left unmatched: 4. There are 15 residues in the CDR3. Germline V gene sequence: CDR1 LGHNA, CDR2 YNFKEQ. Written as DNA, the CDR3 is TGTGCCAGCAGCCAGGGACTAGCGGGGGGGACGGCGCAGTATTTT. It encodes CASSQGLAGGTAQYF.

The chain combines TRBV7-9 with TRBJ2-1; D may match TRBD1 or TRBD2 (5 bases each). The CDR3 extends over 12 amino acids. Trimming took off 5 bases at V and 11 bases at J, with 13 bases between the two ends. From germline, CDR1 is SEHNR and CDR2 FQNEAQ (reference sequence). The chain's CDR3 is CASSPGTGQQFF. CDR3 nucleotides: TGTGCCAGCAGCCCAGGAACGGGGCAGCAGTTCTTC. Full variable domain (missing parts from reference TRBV7-9 and TRBJ2-1): DTGVSQNPRHKITKRGQNVTFRCDPISEHNRLYWYRQTLGQGPEFLTYFQNEAQLEKSRLLSDRFSAERPKGSFSTLEIQRTEQGDSAMYLCASSPGTGQQFFGPGTRLTVL.

This clonotype showed up many times. The chain links TRBV2 to TRBJ2-1; 10 bases line up with TRBD1. The germline gives CDR1 SNHLY, CDR2 FYNNEI. Trimming at V came to 0 bases and at J to 2 bases, leaving 1 base not matched to a gene. The CDR3 is made up of 16 amino acids. This CDR3 is CASSEAGTGAYNEQFF. The CDR3 DNA reads TGTGCCAGCAGTGAAGCCGGGACAGGGGCCTACAATGAGCAGTTCTTC.

This clonotype was counted a few times. The chain couples TRBV20-1 to TRBJ2-3; 7 nucleotides align to TRBD2. The trim removed 5 bases at V and 1 base at J, leaving 9 bases unmatched. The CDR3 spans 15 residues. Germline V gene lookup returns CDR1 DFQATT and CDR2 SNEGSKA (reference sequence). The CDR3, as DNA: TGCAGTGCTGGGGCTCGGGAGGCCGGCACAGATACGCAGTATTTT. Encoded protein: CSAGAREAGTDTQYF.

V gene TRBV3-1 combines with J gene TRBJ1-1; the D is unclear. CDR3 length equals 16 residues. V lost 0 bases and J 2 bases, leaving 13 bases between the germline ends. Germline lookup yields CDR1 LGHDT and CDR2 YNNKEL (reference sequence). The CDR3: CASSQELWEANTEAFF. CDR3 nucleotide sequence: TGTGCCAGCAGCCAAGAATTGTGGGAGGCAAACACTGAAGCTTTCTTT.

In its sample, this clonotype was seen a few times. V usage is TRBV18 and J usage is TRBJ2-1, with 10 positions matching TRBD2. CDR3 length equals 17 residues. In germline, CDR1 is KGHSH, CDR2 LQKENI. The junction had 11 bases not matched to a gene; V was cut back by 2 bases and J by 7 bases. The CDR3 DNA follows: TGTGCCAGCTCACCAAGAGCGGGAGGGCCGGGCAGGAATGAGCAGTTCTTC. Its protein is CASSPRAGGPGRNEQFF. The whole variable domain, filled in from reference TRBV18 and TRBJ2-1, reads NAGVMQNPRHLVRRRGQEARLRCSPMKGHSHVYWYRQLPEEGLKFMVYLQKENIIDESGMPKERFSAEFPKEGPSILRIQQVVRGDSAAYFCASSPRAGGPGRNEQFFGPGTRLTVL.

This clonotype has only a few counts. V is TRBV11-2 and J is TRBJ2-1; 9 nucleotides match TRBD1. The germline V gene encodes CDR1 SGHAT and CDR2 FQNNGV. V dropped 4 bases and J dropped 13; count of bases not matched to a gene: 8. This CDR3 is built from 13 residues. The DNA of the CDR3 is TGTGCCAGCAGCTGGCGAAGGGACAGGGTCCAGTTCTTC. Its protein is CASSWRRDRVQFF.

This rearrangement joins TRBV6-5 to TRBJ2-3, with 8 bases fitting TRBD2. Per the germline V gene, CDR1 is MNHEY and CDR2 is SVGAGI. The CDR3 contains 17 residues. V gave up 4 bases and J gave up 1 base; unmatched junction bases: 10. The CDR3 DNA sequence: TGTGCCAGCAGTTCCCTCCCCGAGCGGGGGCGCACAGATACGCAGTATTTT. Protein sequence: CASSSLPERGRTDTQYF.

This clonotype has at least ten counts. The gene calls are TRBV10-3 and TRBJ2-1; TRBD1 matches 11 bases. V was pared by 7 bases and J by 8 bases, with 7 bases of the junction left unmatched. Germline CDR1 reads ENHRY; CDR2 reads SYGVKD. This CDR3 spans 14 amino acids. CDR3 sequence (DNA): TGTGCCATCACCAGGACAGGGGGCTTCGATGAGCAGTTCTTC. It specifies CAITRTGGFDEQFF.